This entry lists 11 T cell receptor beta chains sequenced from one sample in a study of T cell changes during pregnancy in multiple sclerosis. Assay: immunoSEQ multiplex PCR; the TCRdb copy retains only in-frame clones and omits some. Counted here are 20,000 to 25,000 clones, about 89% occurring once; the ten biggest clones make up approximately 0.68%. This specimen was CD4+ T cells from peripheral blood mononuclear cells, taken after pregnancy. These receptors were collected from a female donor in good health, enrolled as a control in a pregnancy study.

This sequence joins TRBV2 and TRBJ1-5; TRBD1 matches at 9 bases. The CDR3 spans 18 residues. The germline gives CDR1 SNHLY, CDR2 FYNNEI. With 4 bases clipped from V and 7 bases from J, the junction kept 17 bases outside the gene matches. As DNA, the CDR3 is TGTGCCAGCAGTGGCTTTTTTCCGGGACAGGGAGGTCGGCAGCCCCAGCATTTT. Protein: CASSGFFPGQGGRQPQHF.

V is TRBV25-1 and J is TRBJ1-1; 11 nucleotides match TRBD1. Germline V gives CDR1 MGHDK, CDR2 SYGVNS. The ends lost 6 bases at V and 5 bases at J; junction bases unmatched: 2. The CDR3 length is 13 residues. The CDR3 spells CASRGQGGTEAFF. The CDR3 DNA is TGTGCCAGCAGGGGACAGGGGGGGACTGAAGCTTTCTTT.

The gene calls are TRBV28 and TRBJ2-3; 8 bases fit TRBD2. The CDR3 is 16 amino acids. CDR1 and CDR2 (germline): MDHEN, SYDVKM. The V gene end was trimmed by 5 bases and the J gene end by 1 base; junction bases not matched to a gene: 8. CDR3: CASSPSGRGRTDTQYF. The CDR3, as DNA: TGTGCCAGCAGTCCTTCCGGGAGGGGACGCACAGATACGCAGTATTTT.

This chain joins TRBV28 and TRBJ1-1; TRBD1 agrees at 7 bases. This CDR3 contains 15 residues. The germline V gene encodes CDR1 MDHEN and CDR2 SYDVKM. The trim removed 5 bases at V and 9 bases at J, leaving 15 bases unmatched. CDR3 nucleotide sequence: TGTGCCAGCAGTAAACGGACAGGAACTAGGACAAAAGCTTTCTTT. It encodes CASSKRTGTRTKAFF.

This chain uses TRBV19 with TRBJ2-3; 9 bases are shared with TRBD2. Germline CDR1 is LNHDA and CDR2 is SQIVND (reference sequence). The V and J ends lost 9 bases and 4 bases, in that order; junction bases with no gene match: 11. This CDR3 is built from 15 residues. The CDR3 DNA is TGTGCCAGCACACGGGCGCGGGGGGGCCCAGATACGCAGTATTTT. This translates into CASTRARGGPDTQYF.

The chain joins TRBV6-5 to TRBJ2-7; D unclear. With 0 bases removed from V and 2 bases from J, the gap between germline ends came to 14 bases. The CDR3 has 16 residues. From germline, CDR1 is MNHEY and CDR2 SVGAGI. CDR3 DNA: TGTGCCAGCAGTTACTCCTTTACGGGTCGAGCCTACGAGCAGTACTTC. This codes for CASSYSFTGRAYEQYF.

The chain couples TRBV7-9 to TRBJ1-1, with D possibly TRBD1 on 5 matching bases. The CDR3 is made up of 14 amino acids. Trimming cost V 2 bases and J 7 bases, with 14 bases left between them. Germline-derived CDR1 and CDR2 are SEHNR and FQNEAQ (reference sequence). CDR3 nucleotide sequence: TGTGCCAGCAGCTTAAGGGGCTGGGAGGGTGAAGCTTTCTTT. Its translation is CASSLRGWEGEAFF.

The chain recombines TRBV25-1 with TRBJ1-4, with 9 bases fitting TRBD1. The CDR3 consists of 15 residues. V dropped 6 bases and J dropped 4; count of bases not matched to a gene: 6. The germline V gene has CDR1 MGHDK and CDR2 SYGVNS. DNA of the CDR3: TGTGCCAGCAGGCCGGGACAGGGATTTAATGAAAAACTGTTTTTT. Protein sequence: CASRPGQGFNEKLFF.

This chain links TRBV6-6 with TRBJ2-7, with TRBD1 matching 8 bases. This CDR3 is built from 14 residues. After removal of 7 bases from V and 2 bases from J, the junction contained 7 bases not matched to a gene. Germline V gives CDR1 MNHNY, CDR2 SVGAGI (reference sequence). The CDR3 loop is CASKADRGPYEQYF. CDR3 DNA: TGTGCCAGCAAGGCCGACAGGGGTCCCTACGAGCAGTACTTC.

V usage is TRBV27 and J usage is TRBJ2-2; TRBD1 aligns across 7 bases. The CDR3 spans 16 residues. The germline gives CDR1 MNHEY, CDR2 SMNVEV (reference sequence). Trimming at V came to 4 bases and at J to 4 bases, leaving 9 bases not matched to a gene. The CDR3 sequence is CASSYRQGRGTGELFF. CDR3 coding DNA: TGTGCCAGCAGTTACCGACAGGGCAGGGGCACCGGGGAGCTGTTTTTT.

The chain is built from TRBV5-1 and TRBJ2-1, with D possibly matching TRBD1 (6 bases). The V end was cut by 6 bases, the J end by 0 bases, with 13 bases between. Looked up from germline, CDR1 is SGHRS and CDR2 is YFSETQ. The CDR3 has 15 amino acids. The chain's CDR3 is CASKQGFFSYNEQFF. CDR3 nucleotides: TGCGCCAGCAAGCAGGGGTTTTTCTCCTACAATGAGCAGTTCTTC. The entire variable domain, with the rest obtained from reference TRBV5-1 and TRBJ2-1, is as follows: KAGVTQTPRYLIKTRGQQVTLSCSPISGHRSVSWYQQTPGQGLQFLFEYFSETQRNKGNFPGRFSGRQFSNSRSEMNVSTLELGDSALYLCASKQGFFSYNEQFFGPGTRLTVL.